One sample yielded the 30 T cell receptor beta chains listed below, sequenced in a study of T-cell memory formation after mild COVID-19. From the 5' RACE reads, TCRdb called clonotypes with MiXCR, one entry per CDR3 protein. The sample yields 400,000 to 500,000 distinct CDR3 sequences, more than 15% seen once. Sequenced sample: PBMCs or a T cell subset sorted from them (not recorded which). The receptors were sampled from a man between 18 and 29 years old who had mild COVID-19 (a few samples of this study predate the infection). Cell type and time point are not known.

CDR3 region: CASSSRRLGEQFF. In DNA, the CDR3 is TGTGCCAGCAGCTCACGAAGGTTGGGTGAGCAGTTCTTC. The J gene is TRBJ2-1, the V gene TRBV11-2; D not certain. The V gene's germline CDR1 is SGHAT and CDR2 FQNNGV. The CDR3 contains 13 residues. The germline V and J ends were trimmed by 4 bases and 9 bases, with 13 bases remaining between them.

This clonotype appeared a few times. J is TRBJ2-1 and V is TRBV6-2 or TRBV6-3; D is ambiguous. Trimming cost V 4 bases and J 6 bases, with 10 bases left between them. This CDR3 region has 13 residues. CDR1 is MNHEY, CDR2 SVGEGT, per germline. In DNA form, the CDR3 reads TGTGCCAGCAGTTCGTGGGCCCCCAATGAGCAGTTCTTC. Protein product: CASSSWAPNEQFF.

V usage is TRBV30 and J usage is TRBJ2-7; TRBD1 matches 8 bases. From germline, CDR1 is GTSNPN and CDR2 SVGIG (reference sequence). Trimming took 4 bases from V and 4 from J; bases not matched to a gene: 6. CDR3 length: 13 residues. The CDR3 reads CAWTGGWSYEQYF. The CDR3 nucleotides read TGTGCCTGGACAGGGGGCTGGTCGTACGAGCAGTACTTC.

The chain links TRBV9 to TRBJ2-7; perhaps TRBD1 as D (5 bases). The CDR3 spans 14 residues. Germline V gene lookup returns CDR1 SGDLS and CDR2 YYNGEE. V dropped 0 bases and J dropped 4 bases, with 11 bases sitting between them. The chain's CDR3 is CASSVVAGPYEQYF. Written as DNA, the CDR3 is TGTGCCAGCAGCGTAGTTGCAGGGCCTTACGAGCAGTACTTC.

This clonotype was recorded a few times. The V call is TRBV18, the J call TRBJ1-5, with TRBD1 as a possible D gene (5 bases). There are 14 residues in the CDR3. Germline V gives CDR1 KGHSH, CDR2 LQKENI. Trimming pared 5 bases from V and 5 bases from J, leaving 13 bases between. The CDR3 DNA reads TGTGCCAGCTCATCCGGACACATTTATCAGCCCCAGCATTTT. It yields the protein CASSSGHIYQPQHF.

This clonotype has ten or more counts. The chain carries TRBV12-3 or TRBV12-4 and TRBJ2-5; 8 bases line up with TRBD1. The ends lost 6 bases at V and 0 bases at J; junction bases unmatched: 3. The CDR3 covers 14 residues. The CDR3 nucleotides are TGTGCCAGCAGCCAGACAGGGGACCAAGAGACCCAGTACTTC. Translation gives CASSQTGDQETQYF.

The chain has TRBV7-2 and TRBJ2-3; 8 bases are a match to TRBD2. V was clipped by 5 bases and J by 4 bases; unmatched bases: 14. The germline V gene has CDR1 SGHTA and CDR2 FQGNSA. CDR3 length: 17 residues. CDR3 in amino acids: CASSPRVGGGNADTQYF. The CDR3 coding sequence is TGTGCCAGCAGCCCAAGGGTGGGCGGGGGGAATGCAGATACGCAGTATTTT.

The genes are TRBV15 and TRBJ1-4; D remains ambiguous. Germline assignment: CDR1 LNHNV and CDR2 YYDKDF (reference sequence). V shed 0 bases and J shed 2 bases, with 10 bases lying between them. The CDR3 has 16 amino acids. Written as DNA, the CDR3 is TGTGCCACCAGCAGAGATAGGAGGCAGACTAATGAAAAACTGTTTTTT. It translates to CATSRDRRQTNEKLFF.

Ten or more counts support this clonotype. This sequence joins TRBV7-3 and TRBJ2-3, with D possibly being TRBD1 or TRBD2 (5 bases each). This CDR3 has 14 residues. Trimming took off 5 bases at V and 0 bases at J, with 9 bases between the two ends. CDR1 and CDR2 (germline): SGHTA, FQGTGA. CDR3 region: CASSRRDSTDTQYF. The CDR3 DNA is TGTGCCAGCAGCCGCAGGGACAGCACAGATACGCAGTATTTT.

The chain links TRBV6-2 or TRBV6-3 to TRBJ2-4; a weak D match, TRBD2 (6 bases). The germline gives CDR1 MNHEY, CDR2 SVGEGT. V was trimmed by 0 bases and J by 15 bases, leaving 15 bases between them. The CDR3 spans 13 residues. CDR3 sequence reads: CASSYSLRGLSYF. The CDR3 nucleotides read TGTGCCAGCAGTTACTCGCTGCGGGGACTTTCGTACTTC.

The chain couples TRBV29-1 to TRBJ1-1; 8 bases are a match to TRBD1. In germline, CDR1 is SQVTM, CDR2 ANQGSEA. Trimming took 5 bases from V and 3 from J; bases not matched to a gene: 5. The CDR3 is 13 amino acids. CDR3 amino acids: CSVSQGAHTEAFF. Here the CDR3 DNA reads TGCAGCGTTTCTCAGGGGGCGCACACTGAAGCTTTCTTT.

This clonotype occurred a few times. This chain uses TRBV7-3 with TRBJ2-5; no reliable D call. The V gene lost 5 bases and the J gene lost 0 bases, with 16 bases spanning the gap. This CDR3 region has 16 residues. Looked up from germline, CDR1 is SGHTA and CDR2 is FQGTGA. The chain's CDR3 is CASSLTGRRDQETQYF. In nucleotides, the CDR3 is TGTGCCAGCAGCCTCACTGGGCGCCGGGACCAAGAGACCCAGTACTTC.

The V and J genes are TRBV7-2 and TRBJ1-1; 11 bases line up with TRBD1. The CDR3 length is 13 residues. Losses at the gene ends were 3 bases for V and 7 bases for J; bases not matched to a gene: 1. Germline loops: CDR1 SGHTA, CDR2 FQGNSA. CDR3 sequence (DNA): TGTGCCAGCAGCTTGGGACAGGGGGTTGAAGCTTTCTTT. Its protein product is CASSLGQGVEAFF.

V and J are TRBV12-3 or TRBV12-4 and TRBJ2-5; D remains unclear. CDR3 length: 14 amino acids. Trimming cost V 7 bases and J 2 bases, with 14 bases left between them. The DNA of the CDR3 is TGTGCCAGCACCTTCGGCAGTCTACAAGAGACCCAGTACTTC. As protein: CASTFGSLQETQYF.

This clonotype was seen more than once but under ten times. The V gene is TRBV10-2, the J gene TRBJ1-6, with TRBD1 as a possible D gene (6 bases). Trimming removed 8 bases at V and 10 bases at J, with 21 bases between. This CDR3 comprises 15 residues. CDR1 and CDR2 (germline): WSHSY, SAAADI. The CDR3 sequence is CASARMRPGASPLHF. As DNA, the CDR3 is TGCGCCAGCGCAAGGATGCGGCCGGGGGCCTCACCCCTCCACTTT.

The V gene is TRBV29-1, the J gene TRBJ2-5, with 9 bases lining up with TRBD2. Germline CDR1 and CDR2: SQVTM and ANQGSEA. The CDR3 consists of 13 residues. V was pared by 6 bases and J by 3 bases, with 5 bases of the junction left unmatched. The CDR3 protein is CSVTRGGEETQYF. The CDR3 nucleotides are TGCAGCGTCACGCGGGGGGGGGAAGAGACCCAGTACTTC.

This clonotype showed up many times. One end of the junction varies from germline; a read error may be responsible. The rearrangement joins TRBV12-3 or TRBV12-4 to TRBJ1-2; a weak D match, TRBD1 (5 bases). The CDR3 consists of 13 residues. The CDR3 sequence is CASSLGQGYGYTF. In DNA form, the CDR3 reads TGTGCCAGCAGCTTAGGGCAGGGCTATGGCTACACCTTC.

The table lists this clonotype with a few counts. The genes are TRBV20-1 and TRBJ1-5; perhaps TRBD1 as D (6 bases). Trimming took off 5 bases at V and 5 bases at J, with 13 bases between the two ends. Germline loops: CDR1 DFQATT, CDR2 SNEGSKA (reference sequence). The CDR3 totals 13 residues. DNA for the CDR3: TGCAGTGCTCGGCGGGACATATATCAGCCCCAGCATTTT. Protein product: CSARRDIYQPQHF.

This clonotype came up once. The V gene is TRBV14, the J gene TRBJ1-1; D gene uncertain. The germline V gene encodes CDR1 SGHDN and CDR2 FVKESK. V gave up 5 bases and J gave up 5 bases, with 15 bases separating them. The CDR3 covers 14 residues. CDR3 residues: CASSGFYGETEAFF. The DNA of the CDR3 is TGTGCCAGCAGCGGGTTTTACGGGGAAACTGAAGCTTTCTTT.

A few counts support this clonotype. The rearrangement uses TRBV5-1 and TRBJ1-1; D is unclear. Germline-derived CDR1 and CDR2 are SGHRS and YFSETQ. The length of the CDR3 is 14 residues. V was pared by 2 bases and J by 1 base, with 9 bases between. The CDR3: CASSLWSSNTEAFF. CDR3 DNA: TGCGCCAGCAGCTTATGGTCTTCGAACACTGAAGCTTTCTTT.

This clonotype occurred once. The rearrangement uses TRBV6-2 or TRBV6-3 and TRBJ2-3, with 7 bases matching TRBD2. The trim removed 6 bases at V and 4 bases at J, leaving 7 bases unmatched. Germline V gives CDR1 MNHEY, CDR2 SVGEGT. The CDR3 loop spans 14 amino acids. The CDR3 region is CASSRLANPDTQYF. The CDR3 nucleotides are TGTGCCAGCAGCCGACTAGCTAACCCAGATACGCAGTATTTT.

This rearrangement joins TRBV5-6 to TRBJ1-3, with D possibly matching TRBD1 (5 bases). This CDR3 is built from 15 residues. The germline gives CDR1 SGHDT, CDR2 YYEEEE. The V end lost 7 bases, the J end lost 2 bases, and 16 bases lay between the germline ends. CDR3 coding DNA: TGTGCCAGCCGGTCCCAGGGTATAACTGGAAACACCATATATTTT. Translation: CASRSQGITGNTIYF. The full variable domain, completed using reference TRBV5-6 and TRBJ1-3, is DAGVTQSPTHLIKTRGQQVTLRCSPKSGHDTVSWYQQALGQGPQFIFQYYEEEERQRGNFPDRFSGHQFPNYSSELNVNALLLGDSALYLCASRSQGITGNTIYFGEGSWLTVV.

The V call is TRBV6-5, the J call TRBJ2-5, with 8 bases lining up with TRBD2. The CDR3 extends over 14 amino acids. Germline CDR1 and CDR2: MNHEY and SVGAGI. V shed 9 bases and J 5 bases; nucleotides not matched to a gene: 11. Written as DNA, the CDR3 is TGTGCCAGAAGAGACGGGGGGGCCTGGGAGACCCAGTACTTC. Translated: CARRDGGAWETQYF.

This chain links TRBV20-1 with TRBJ2-5; D unresolved. V was trimmed by 8 bases and J by 5 bases, leaving 12 bases between them. CDR1 is DFQATT and CDR2 is SNEGSKA in the germline V gene (reference sequence). The CDR3 extends over 11 amino acids. CDR3: CSLNRWETQYF. CDR3 DNA: TGCAGTTTGAATAGGTGGGAGACCCAGTACTTC.

This chain links TRBV2 with TRBJ1-5; no clear D. Germline V lookup: CDR1 SNHLY, CDR2 FYNNEI. V lost 4 bases and J lost 2, with 9 bases in between. The CDR3 length is 14 residues. CDR3 sequence reads: CASSVDGGNQPQHF. The CDR3 region has the DNA TGTGCCAGCAGTGTGGACGGAGGCAATCAGCCCCAGCATTTT.

CDR3 bases: TGTGCCAGCTCCCCGAAGGGGGCTGGGATCGGGGAGCTGTTTTTT. Its protein is CASSPKGAGIGELFF. The chain is built from TRBV2 and TRBJ2-2; 7 bases line up with TRBD1. With 8 bases clipped from V and 7 bases from J, the junction kept 13 bases outside the gene matches. Germline CDR1 and CDR2: SNHLY and FYNNEI. The CDR3 sequence is 15 residues long.

The chain uses TRBV20-1 and TRBJ1-2, with 12 bases lining up with TRBD1. The ends lost 4 bases at V and 4 bases at J; junction bases unmatched: 13. The length of the CDR3 is 17 residues. Per germline, CDR1 DFQATT and CDR2 SNEGSKA (reference sequence). The CDR3 reads CSAMRPGQGAGAYGYTF. The CDR3 bases are TGCAGTGCTATGAGACCGGGACAGGGGGCTGGAGCCTATGGCTACACCTTC.

The V and J genes are TRBV11-1 and TRBJ2-7, with no clear D. Deletions cut 1 base from V and 0 bases from J, with 7 bases between. Germline V gene lookup returns CDR1 SGHAT and CDR2 FQDESV (reference sequence). The CDR3 is 14 residues long. CDR3 protein: CASSLDRHSYEQYF. DNA of the CDR3: TGTGCCAGCAGCTTAGACCGGCACTCCTACGAGCAGTACTTC.

The genes are TRBV6-5 and TRBJ2-7; D is possibly TRBD1 (6 bases). Germline values: CDR1 MNHEY, CDR2 SVGAGI. The CDR3 spans 16 residues. Trimming took 2 bases from V and 0 from J, leaving 14 bases between them. The CDR3 loop is CASSYGAPGASYEQYF. The CDR3 DNA reads TGTGCCAGCAGTTACGGTGCGCCAGGGGCCTCCTACGAGCAGTACTTC.

This clonotype has at least ten counts. The rearrangement joins TRBV7-9 to TRBJ2-2; D not resolved. The CDR3 totals 13 residues. Germline CDR1 reads SEHNR; CDR2 reads FQNEAQ (reference sequence). Trimming cost V 1 base and J 4 bases, with 4 bases left between them. CDR3 nucleotides: TGTGCCAGCAGCTTAGATCGCACCGGGGAGCTGTTTTTT. It encodes CASSLDRTGELFF.